The 29 T cell receptor beta chains below come from one sample, sequenced in a study of CD8 T cells in Susac syndrome. An amount of RNA that ranged from roughly 0.45 to 1 ug was reverse transcribed with random hexamers. TCRdb re-called the immunoSEQ multiplex PCR reads with MiXCR, one entry per CDR3 protein. The sample carries around 190,000 distinct CDR3 sequences, around 95% recorded once. The source material was CD4+ T cells from PBMCs. All receptors come from a human donor in good health.

This clonotype has just one count. The rearrangement links TRBV9 to TRBJ2-1; TRBD2 might be the D (5 bases). Germline V CDR1 and CDR2: SGDLS, YYNGEE. The CDR3 length is 17 residues. Trimming removed 0 bases at V and 7 bases at J, with 20 bases between. The CDR3 DNA follows: TGTGCCAGCAGCGTAGGGGGTGCGGCAAGGGAGTGGAATGAGCAGTTCTTC. Translation gives CASSVGGAAREWNEQFF.

The V and J genes are TRBV6-5 and TRBJ2-2; D call uncertain. The length of the CDR3 is 13 residues. Between the trimmed V and J ends, which lost 2 bases and 6 bases, there was a span of 7 bases. Germline-derived CDR1 and CDR2 are MNHEY and SVGAGI. The CDR3 region has the DNA TGTGCCAGCAGTTACCGAGAGTCCGGGGAGCTGTTTTTT. It encodes CASSYRESGELFF.

This clonotype has only one observation. The gene calls are TRBV3-1 and TRBJ1-5; D remains unclear. The length of the CDR3 is 13 residues. Germline V gene sequence: CDR1 LGHDT, CDR2 YNNKEL (reference sequence). With 0 bases removed from V and 6 bases from J, the gap between germline ends came to 6 bases. The CDR3 coding sequence is TGTGCCAGCAGCCAAGACAACGGTCAGCCCCAGCATTTT. Translated: CASSQDNGQPQHF.

The rearrangement links TRBV19 to TRBJ2-3; TRBD2 agrees at 7 bases. CDR1 LNHDA and CDR2 SQIVND come from the germline V gene (reference sequence). The CDR3 is 13 amino acids. V dropped 3 bases and J dropped 5; count of bases not matched to a gene: 2. The CDR3 is CASSISGGDTQYF. CDR3 DNA sequence: TGTGCCAGTAGTATCTCGGGGGGAGATACGCAGTATTTT. Variable domain in full (rest from reference TRBV19 and TRBJ2-3): DGGITQSPKYLFRKEGQNVTLSCEQNLNHDAMYWYRQDPGQGLRLIYYSQIVNDFQKGDIAEGYSVSREKKESFPLTVTSAQKNPTAFYLCASSISGGDTQYFGPGTRLTVL.

J is TRBJ2-7 and V is TRBV29-1; 9 bases map to TRBD2. V lost 5 bases, J lost 4 bases, and 9 bases stayed unmatched. Germline V gene data show CDR1 as SQVTM and CDR2 as ANQGSEA. The CDR3 contains 14 residues. CDR3 nucleotide sequence: TGCAGCGTTCTCCAAGCGGGGGGTTTTTACGAGCAGTACTTC. Translating it yields CSVLQAGGFYEQYF.

The chain is built from TRBV10-3 and TRBJ2-3; 10 positions agree with TRBD2. CDR1 and CDR2 from the germline V gene are ENHRY and SYGVKD. The CDR3 covers 15 residues. V dropped 0 bases and J dropped 6; count of bases not matched to a gene: 3. DNA for the CDR3: TGTGCCATCAGTGAGTCGGGGACTAGCGCGGATACGCAGTATTTT. Protein product: CAISESGTSADTQYF.

The chain is built from TRBV28 and TRBJ2-5; D gene uncertain. Germline CDR1 MDHEN, CDR2 SYDVKM. This CDR3 is 12 amino acids long. V dropped 8 bases and J dropped 7 bases, with 14 bases sitting between them. The CDR3 DNA reads as TGTGCCAGCTGGGCAGCCTCAGGGACCCAGTACTTC. It is translated as CASWAASGTQYF.

V is TRBV6-2 or TRBV6-3 and J is TRBJ1-2; D remains unclear. CDR1 MNHEY and CDR2 SVGEGT come from the germline V gene. The V end was cut by 8 bases, the J end by 2 bases, with 9 bases between. The CDR3 spans 12 residues. The CDR3 reads CASYRGNYGYTF. CDR3 in DNA: TGTGCCAGCTATCGCGGGAACTATGGCTACACCTTC.

The chain has TRBV7-9 and TRBJ2-7; D gene uncertain. Germline CDR1 reads SEHNR; CDR2 reads FQNEAQ (reference sequence). The CDR3 runs 14 residues. Trimming shortened V by 5 bases and J by 0 bases, and 11 bases separated the two germline ends. CDR3 amino acids: CASSQPRFSYEQYF. The CDR3, as DNA: TGTGCCAGCAGCCAGCCCCGGTTCTCCTACGAGCAGTACTTC.

V gene TRBV15 combines with J gene TRBJ2-7, with D possibly being TRBD2 (6 bases). This CDR3 has 14 residues. Trimming took off 0 bases at V and 1 base at J, with 7 bases between the two ends. CDR1 LNHNV and CDR2 YYDKDF come from the germline V gene (reference sequence). The CDR3: CATSRDRGSYEQYV. The CDR3 region has the DNA TGTGCCACCAGCAGAGATCGGGGGTCCTACGAGCAGTACGTC.

The gene calls are TRBV5-4 and TRBJ2-3; 8 bases agree with TRBD2. V lost 9 bases, J lost 6 bases, and 18 bases stayed unmatched. There are 16 residues in the CDR3. CDR1 and CDR2 (germline): SGHNT, YYREEE (reference sequence). The CDR3 sequence is CATFTAGTSVGDTQYF. The CDR3 nucleotides are TGTGCCACCTTCACGGCAGGGACTAGTGTGGGTGATACGCAGTATTTT. The full variable domain, in which reference TRBV5-4 and TRBJ2-3 provide the parts outside the CDR3, is ETGVTQSPTHLIKTRGQQVTLRCSSQSGHNTVSWYQQALGQGPQFIFQYYREEENGRGNFPPRFSGLQFPNYSSELNVNALELDDSALYLCATFTAGTSVGDTQYFGPGTRLTVL.

The CDR3 protein is CASSSGGWNEQFF. The CDR3 coding sequence is TGTGCCAGCAGTTCGGGAGGCTGGAATGAGCAGTTCTTC. The V call is TRBV27, the J call TRBJ2-1; 7 bases are shared with TRBD2. CDR1 and CDR2 (germline): MNHEY, SMNVEV (reference sequence). V gave up 4 bases and J gave up 7 bases; unmatched junction bases: 4. The CDR3 consists of 13 residues.

The rearrangement joins TRBV4-3 to TRBJ2-1; perhaps TRBD2 as D (5 bases). Trimming pared 2 bases from V and 0 bases from J, leaving 14 bases between. This CDR3 is 17 amino acids long. CDR1 is LGHNA, CDR2 YSLEER, per germline. The CDR3 loop reads CASSQRAGLSSYNEQFF. CDR3 in DNA: TGCGCCAGCAGCCAAAGGGCCGGACTGTCCTCCTACAATGAGCAGTTCTTC.

The chain is built from TRBV12-3 or TRBV12-4 and TRBJ1-1; 8 nucleotides match TRBD1. The CDR3 has 13 residues. The trim removed 7 bases at V and 4 bases at J, leaving 5 bases unmatched. The CDR3 region is CASTKDRGTEAFF. The CDR3 DNA reads as TGTGCCAGCACCAAAGACAGGGGCACTGAAGCTTTCTTT.

The chain employs TRBV3-1 and TRBJ2-2; no reliable D call. Germline V gene sequence: CDR1 LGHDT, CDR2 YNNKEL (reference sequence). This CDR3 has 13 amino acids. Trimming stripped 4 bases from V and 2 bases from J, with 5 bases between. CDR3 sequence (DNA): TGTGCCAGCAGCCGCTACAACACCGGGGAGCTGTTTTTT. This encodes CASSRYNTGELFF.

The chain couples TRBV12-3 or TRBV12-4 to TRBJ1-6; D perhaps matches TRBD1 (5 bases). Trimming pared 5 bases from V and 9 bases from J, leaving 14 bases between. The CDR3 extends over 14 amino acids. The CDR3 DNA follows: TGTGCCAGCAGTCCGGGGCAGGGCGGTTCACCCCTCCACTTT. Its translation: CASSPGQGGSPLHF.

The CDR3 is CASSVKHGDNEQFF. In nucleotides, the CDR3 is TGTGCCAGCAGCGTGAAACACGGCGACAATGAGCAGTTCTTC. J is TRBJ2-1 and V is TRBV9; no definite D call. CDR1 SGDLS and CDR2 YYNGEE come from the germline V gene. V lost 2 bases, J lost 5 bases, and 11 bases lay in between. The CDR3 covers 14 residues. Full variable domain (outside the CDR3, taken from reference TRBV9 and TRBJ2-1): DSGVTQTPKHLITATGQRVTLRCSPRSGDLSVYWYQQSLDQGLQFLIQYYNGEERAKGNILERFSAQQFPDLHSELNLSSLELGDSALYFCASSVKHGDNEQFFGPGTRLTVL.

V usage is TRBV2 and J usage is TRBJ2-7; weak D call: TRBD1 (5 bases). Trimming removed 5 bases at V and 6 bases at J, with 11 bases between. Germline V gives CDR1 SNHLY, CDR2 FYNNEI. This CDR3 contains 12 residues. The CDR3 reads CASSSQAAEQYV. Here the CDR3 DNA reads TGTGCCAGCAGTTCACAGGCAGCCGAGCAGTACGTC.

The V call is TRBV24-1, the J call TRBJ2-7, with D perhaps TRBD2 (5 bases). The CDR3 loop spans 12 amino acids. Trimming left V 9 bases short and J 7 bases short, with 15 bases between. CDR1 and CDR2 from the germline V gene are KGHDR and SFDVKD. The CDR3: CATGLPTGEQYF. CDR3 nucleotides: TGTGCCACCGGACTCCCCACGGGGGAGCAGTACTTC.

This clonotype has just one count. The rearrangement uses TRBV7-2 and TRBJ1-4; 7 nucleotides agree with TRBD1. Trimming cost V 1 base and J 4 bases; bases outside gene matches: 3. The CDR3 totals 15 residues. Per germline, CDR1 SGHTA and CDR2 FQGNSA. Here the CDR3 DNA reads TGTGCCAGCAGCTTAGGCAGGGGGGATAATGAAAAACTGTTTTTT. Protein: CASSLGRGDNEKLFF.

This clonotype occurred once. The CDR3 spells CASSPHGSEGGYTF. In nucleotides, the CDR3 is TGTGCCAGCAGCCCTCACGGGTCCGAGGGTGGCTACACCTTC. The V and J genes are TRBV3-1 and TRBJ1-2; no firm D call. This CDR3 has 14 residues. V lost 4 bases, J lost 7 bases, and 16 bases lay in between. CDR1 LGHDT and CDR2 YNNKEL come from the germline V gene (reference sequence).

This sequence joins TRBV20-1 and TRBJ2-1; D not resolved. CDR3 length: 10 residues. Looked up from germline, CDR1 is DFQATT and CDR2 is SNEGSKA (reference sequence). V was shortened by 5 bases and J by 7 bases, with 6 bases between the two germline ends. This chain's CDR3 is CSAHLNEQFF. CDR3 nucleotides: TGCAGTGCTCACTTGAATGAGCAGTTCTTC.

The V and J genes are TRBV19 and TRBJ1-5; D might be TRBD1 (5 bases). V shed 7 bases and J shed 4 bases, with 17 bases lying between them. The CDR3 runs 15 residues. CDR1 and CDR2 from the germline V gene are LNHDA and SQIVND (reference sequence). The CDR3 DNA follows: TGTGCCAGTACCCTAGGTAGTTGGGGGAATCAGCCCCAGCATTTT. Translating it yields CASTLGSWGNQPQHF.

The chain links TRBV27 to TRBJ1-2; 10 bases fit TRBD1. CDR3 length equals 15 residues. The germline CDR1 and CDR2 sequences are MNHEY and SMNVEV (reference sequence). Unmatched junction bases numbered 15, after V lost 9 bases and J lost 8 bases. CDR3 coding DNA: TGTGCCAGTTCGAAGACAGGGGGCCCGGGGTACGGCTACACCTTC. Translating gives CASSKTGGPGYGYTF.

The chain links TRBV20-1 to TRBJ2-5, with D possibly matching TRBD1 (8 bases). The CDR3 is made up of 16 amino acids. V shed 3 bases and J shed 7 bases, with 24 bases lying between them. Per the germline V gene, CDR1 is DFQATT and CDR2 is SNEGSKA (reference sequence). The CDR3 DNA is TGCAGTGCTAGGCGGGGGCTGGACAGGGTCGAGGGGACCCAGTACTTC. Translation gives CSARRGLDRVEGTQYF.

The chain couples TRBV14 to TRBJ1-1; possible D gene TRBD1, 5 bases. V was shortened by 1 base and J by 8 bases, with 11 bases between the two germline ends. Germline assignment: CDR1 SGHDN and CDR2 FVKESK. The CDR3 has 13 residues. Here the CDR3 DNA reads TGTGCCAGCAGCCAAGCTAGGGGTGGCGAAGCTTTCTTT. It is translated as CASSQARGGEAFF.

V usage is TRBV29-1 and J usage is TRBJ2-3; 10 nucleotides agree with TRBD2. The CDR3 is 17 amino acids. CDR1 is SQVTM and CDR2 is ANQGSEA in the germline V gene. After removal of 3 bases from V and 2 bases from J, the junction contained 11 bases not matched to a gene. The CDR3 DNA reads as TGCAGCGTTGATTCCCCTAGCGGGAGATGGGTCACAGATACGCAGTATTTT. This codes for CSVDSPSGRWVTDTQYF.

The chain combines TRBV24-1 with TRBJ2-1; either TRBD1 or TRBD2 may supply D (5 bases each). Trimming stripped 3 bases from V and 7 bases from J, with 18 bases between. Germline V gives CDR1 KGHDR, CDR2 SFDVKD. CDR3 length: 16 amino acids. CDR3 region: CATSDPRFRDANEQFF. DNA of the CDR3: TGTGCCACCAGTGATCCCAGATTTAGGGACGCAAATGAGCAGTTCTTC.

The chain uses TRBV29-1 and TRBJ1-2; D unclear. V was trimmed by 4 bases and J by 4 bases, leaving 13 bases between them. Per the germline V gene, CDR1 is SQVTM and CDR2 is ANQGSEA. The CDR3 extends over 13 amino acids. CDR3 amino acids: CSVAPSAGYGYTF. The CDR3 DNA sequence: TGCAGCGTTGCCCCATCCGCGGGCTATGGCTACACCTTC. Filled out from reference TRBV29-1 and TRBJ1-2, the complete variable domain reads SAVISQKPSRDICQRGTSLTIQCQVDSQVTMMFWYRQQPGQSLTLIATANQGSEATYESGFVIDKFPISRPNLTFSTLTVSNMSPEDSSIYLCSVAPSAGYGYTFGSGTRLTVV.